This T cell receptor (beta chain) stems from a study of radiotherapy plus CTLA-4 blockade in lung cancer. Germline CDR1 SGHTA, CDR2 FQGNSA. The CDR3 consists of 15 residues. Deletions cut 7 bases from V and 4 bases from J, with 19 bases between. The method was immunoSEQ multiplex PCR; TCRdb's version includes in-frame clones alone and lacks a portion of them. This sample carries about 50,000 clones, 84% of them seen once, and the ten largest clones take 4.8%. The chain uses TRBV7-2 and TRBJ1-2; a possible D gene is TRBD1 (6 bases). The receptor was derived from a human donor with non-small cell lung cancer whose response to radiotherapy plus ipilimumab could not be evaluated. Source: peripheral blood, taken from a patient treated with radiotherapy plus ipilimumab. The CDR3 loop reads CASTLQVQGSYGYTF. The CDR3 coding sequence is TGTGCCAGCACCCTACAGGTACAGGGTTCCTATGGCTACACCTTC.